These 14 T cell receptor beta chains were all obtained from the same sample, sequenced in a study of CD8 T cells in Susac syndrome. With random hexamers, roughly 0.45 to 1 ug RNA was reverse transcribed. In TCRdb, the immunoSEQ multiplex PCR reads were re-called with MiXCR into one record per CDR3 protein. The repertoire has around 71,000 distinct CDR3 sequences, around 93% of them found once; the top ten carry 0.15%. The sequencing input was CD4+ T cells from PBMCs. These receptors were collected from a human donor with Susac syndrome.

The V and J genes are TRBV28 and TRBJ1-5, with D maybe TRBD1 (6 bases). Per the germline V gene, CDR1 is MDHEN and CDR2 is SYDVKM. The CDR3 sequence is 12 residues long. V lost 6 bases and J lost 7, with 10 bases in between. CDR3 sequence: CASRGANQPQHF. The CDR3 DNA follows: TGTGCCAGCAGGGGGGCGAACCAGCCCCAGCATTTT.

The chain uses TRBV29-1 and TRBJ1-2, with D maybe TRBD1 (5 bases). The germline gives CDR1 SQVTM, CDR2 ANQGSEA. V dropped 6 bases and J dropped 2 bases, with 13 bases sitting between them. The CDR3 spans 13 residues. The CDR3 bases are TGCAGCGTCCAGGGCTGGGCGAACTATGGCTACACCTTC. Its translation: CSVQGWANYGYTF.

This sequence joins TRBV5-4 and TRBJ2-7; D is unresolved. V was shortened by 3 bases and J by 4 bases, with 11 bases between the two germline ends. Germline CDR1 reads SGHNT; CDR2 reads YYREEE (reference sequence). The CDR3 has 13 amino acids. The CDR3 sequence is CASSSFARYEQYF. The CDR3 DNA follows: TGTGCCAGCAGCTCCTTCGCGAGGTACGAGCAGTACTTC.

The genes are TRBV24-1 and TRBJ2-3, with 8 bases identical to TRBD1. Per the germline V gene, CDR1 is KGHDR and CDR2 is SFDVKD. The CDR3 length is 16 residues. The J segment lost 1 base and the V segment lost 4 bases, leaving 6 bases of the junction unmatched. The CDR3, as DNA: TGTGCCACCAGTGAGGCCGGACAGGGAGGCACAGATACGCAGTATTTT. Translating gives CATSEAGQGGTDTQYF.

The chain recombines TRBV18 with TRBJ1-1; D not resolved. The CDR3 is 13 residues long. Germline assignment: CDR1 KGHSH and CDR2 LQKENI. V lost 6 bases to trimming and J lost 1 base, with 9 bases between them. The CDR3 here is CASSQSSNTEAFF. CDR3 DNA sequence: TGTGCCAGCTCTCAAAGTTCGAACACTGAAGCTTTCTTT.

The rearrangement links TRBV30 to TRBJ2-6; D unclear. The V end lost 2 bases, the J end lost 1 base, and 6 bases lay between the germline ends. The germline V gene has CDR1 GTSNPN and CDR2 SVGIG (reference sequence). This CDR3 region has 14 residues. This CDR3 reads CAWSPASGANVLTF. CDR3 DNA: TGTGCCTGGAGTCCAGCTTCTGGGGCCAACGTCCTGACTTTC.

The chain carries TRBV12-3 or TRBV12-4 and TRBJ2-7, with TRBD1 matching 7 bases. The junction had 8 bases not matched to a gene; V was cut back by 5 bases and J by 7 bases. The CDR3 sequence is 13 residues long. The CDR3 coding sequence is TGTGCCAGCAGTCAGTTACGACAGGGAGAGCAGTACTTC. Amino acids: CASSQLRQGEQYF.

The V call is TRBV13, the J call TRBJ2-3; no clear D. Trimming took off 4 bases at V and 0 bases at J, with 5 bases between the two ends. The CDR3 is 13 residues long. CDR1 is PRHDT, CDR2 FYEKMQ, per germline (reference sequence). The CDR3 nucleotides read TGTGCCAGCAGCTCGCTAAGCACAGATACGCAGTATTTT. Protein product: CASSSLSTDTQYF.

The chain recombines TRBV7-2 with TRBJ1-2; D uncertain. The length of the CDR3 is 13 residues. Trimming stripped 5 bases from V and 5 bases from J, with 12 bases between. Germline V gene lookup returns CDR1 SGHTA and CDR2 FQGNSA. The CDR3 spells CASSPARVYGYTF. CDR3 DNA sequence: TGTGCCAGCAGCCCGGCCCGGGTATATGGCTACACCTTC.

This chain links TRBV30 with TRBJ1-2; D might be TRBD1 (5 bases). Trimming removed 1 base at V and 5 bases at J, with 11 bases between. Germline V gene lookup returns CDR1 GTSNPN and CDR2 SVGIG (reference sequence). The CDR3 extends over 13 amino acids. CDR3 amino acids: CAWSGQLIYGYTF. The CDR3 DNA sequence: TGTGCCTGGAGTGGACAGCTGATTTATGGCTACACCTTC.

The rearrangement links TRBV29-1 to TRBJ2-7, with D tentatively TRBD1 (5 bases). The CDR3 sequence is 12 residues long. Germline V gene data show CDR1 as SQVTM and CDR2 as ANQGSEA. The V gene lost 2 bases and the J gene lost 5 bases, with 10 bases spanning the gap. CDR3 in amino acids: CSVENRPNEQYF. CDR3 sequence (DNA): TGCAGCGTTGAAAACAGGCCCAACGAGCAGTACTTC.

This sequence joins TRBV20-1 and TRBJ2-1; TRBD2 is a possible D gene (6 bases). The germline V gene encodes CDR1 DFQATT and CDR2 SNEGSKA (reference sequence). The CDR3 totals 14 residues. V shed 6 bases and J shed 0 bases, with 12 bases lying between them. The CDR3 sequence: CSAVLASSYNEQFF. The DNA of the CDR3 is TGCAGTGCGGTACTAGCCAGCTCCTACAATGAGCAGTTCTTC.

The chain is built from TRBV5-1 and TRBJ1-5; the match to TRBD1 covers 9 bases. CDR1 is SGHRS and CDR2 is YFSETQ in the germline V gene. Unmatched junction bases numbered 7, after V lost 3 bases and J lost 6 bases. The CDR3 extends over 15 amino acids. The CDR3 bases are TGCGCCAGCAGCTCTGGGACAGGGAGCTCTCAGCCCCAGCATTTT. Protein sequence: CASSSGTGSSQPQHF.

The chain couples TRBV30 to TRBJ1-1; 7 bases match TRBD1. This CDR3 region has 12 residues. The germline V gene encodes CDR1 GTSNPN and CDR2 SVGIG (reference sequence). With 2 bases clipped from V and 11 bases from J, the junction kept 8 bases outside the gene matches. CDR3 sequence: CAWSRRSGGAFF. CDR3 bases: TGTGCCTGGAGTAGGAGGTCAGGGGGGGCTTTCTTT.